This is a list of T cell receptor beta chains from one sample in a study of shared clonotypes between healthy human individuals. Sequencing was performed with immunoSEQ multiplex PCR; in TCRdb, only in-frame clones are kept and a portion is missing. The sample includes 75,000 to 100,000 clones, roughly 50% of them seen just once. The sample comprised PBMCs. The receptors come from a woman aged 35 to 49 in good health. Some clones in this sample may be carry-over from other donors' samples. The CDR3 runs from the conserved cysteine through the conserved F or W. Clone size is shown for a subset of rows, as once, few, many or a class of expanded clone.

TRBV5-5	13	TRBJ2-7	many	CASSLSSIHEQYF
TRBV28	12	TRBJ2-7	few	CASSPTLRMQYF
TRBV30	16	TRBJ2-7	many	CAWSVPGLLSRYEQYF
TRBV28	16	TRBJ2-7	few	CASIGSGRASSYEQYF
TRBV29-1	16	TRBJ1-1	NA	CSVGRWVIPNNTEAFF
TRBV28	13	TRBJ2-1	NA	CASSLVGYNEQFF
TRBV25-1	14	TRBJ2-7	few	CASSSLASSYEQYF
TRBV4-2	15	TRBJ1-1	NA	CASSQQDRENTEAFF
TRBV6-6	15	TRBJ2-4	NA	CASSLPFAGENIQYF
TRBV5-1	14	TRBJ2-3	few	CASSGLAGTDTQYF
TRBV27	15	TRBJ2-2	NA	CASRRTGWNTGELFF
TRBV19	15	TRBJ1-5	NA	CASSAGQYLDQPQHF
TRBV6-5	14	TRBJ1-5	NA	CASSRFRDTQPQHF
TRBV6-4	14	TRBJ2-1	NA	CASSTSAESDEQFF
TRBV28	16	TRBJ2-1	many	CASSPGGRGSYNEQFF
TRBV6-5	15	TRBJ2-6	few	CASSYEGAGANVLTF
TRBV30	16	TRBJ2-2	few	CAWSRTSGRLGGELFF
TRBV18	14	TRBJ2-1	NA	CASSGGLAGGEQFF
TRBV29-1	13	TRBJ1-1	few	CSETQGASTEAFF
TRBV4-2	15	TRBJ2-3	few	CASRDYSGSTDTQYF
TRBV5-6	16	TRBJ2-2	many	CASSSAGSGLVGELFF
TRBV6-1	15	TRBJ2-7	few	CASSELRHGTYEQYF
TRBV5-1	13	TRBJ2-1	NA	CASMGPSYNEQFF
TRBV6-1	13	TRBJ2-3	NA	CASSRREADTQYF
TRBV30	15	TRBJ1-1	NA	CAWRANAVRVDEAFF
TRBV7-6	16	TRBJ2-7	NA	CASSLGDRAVPYEQYF